Presented here are 23 T cell receptor beta chains from one specimen sequenced in a study of cytomegalovirus exposure and HLA in healthy donors. The PCR employed 60 Vbeta primers together with 13 Jbeta primers. Method: immunoSEQ multiplex PCR; TCRdb's copy keeps in-frame clones and lacks some. The sample holds 110,000 to 150,000 clones, roughly 75% seen once. The specimen was PBMCs. The receptors were sampled from a man aged 35 to 55 in good health and CMV-seronegative.

The chain links TRBV7-2 to TRBJ2-7; possible D gene TRBD1, 6 bases. Germline CDR1 SGHTA, CDR2 FQGNSA. V was trimmed by 4 bases and J by 6 bases, leaving 16 bases between them. The CDR3 is 14 amino acids. Here the CDR3 DNA reads TGTGCCAGCAGCTCCCTAACAGGGACGGTCGAGCAGTACTTC. As protein: CASSSLTGTVEQYF. Full variable domain (remainder filled in from reference TRBV7-2 and TRBJ2-7): GAGVSQSPSNKVTEKGKDVELRCDPISGHTALYWYRQSLGQGLEFLIYFQGNSAPDKSGLPSDRFSAERTGGSVSTLTIQRTQQEDSAVYLCASSSLTGTVEQYFGPGTRLTVT.

This chain links TRBV2 with TRBJ1-5, with 7 bases matching TRBD1. This CDR3 is built from 15 residues. V shed 5 bases and J 3 bases; nucleotides not matched to a gene: 7. The germline V gene encodes CDR1 SNHLY and CDR2 FYNNEI. The CDR3 DNA reads TGTGCCAGCAGTAAGTCGACAGGGATCAATCAGCCCCAGCATTTT. Translating it yields CASSKSTGINQPQHF.

V and J are TRBV15 and TRBJ2-3; a weak D match, TRBD2 (7 bases). V was clipped by 0 bases and J by 2 bases, with 15 bases between them. Germline V gene sequence: CDR1 LNHNV, CDR2 YYDKDF (reference sequence). The CDR3 length is 17 residues. CDR3 nucleotides: TGTGCCACCAGCAGAGATAGGGGGGGGGCGATCACAGATACGCAGTATTTT. Translated, it gives CATSRDRGGAITDTQYF.

This chain uses TRBV7-2 with TRBJ1-2; 7 bases fit TRBD1. Germline V lookup: CDR1 SGHTA, CDR2 FQGNSA. CDR3 size: 14 residues. J was trimmed by 4 bases and V by 4 bases; bases with no gene match: 6. In DNA, the CDR3 is TGTGCCAGCAGCTATTTCCGGGACAGCTATGGCTACACCTTC. It is translated as CASSYFRDSYGYTF. Full variable domain (outside the CDR3, taken from reference TRBV7-2 and TRBJ1-2): GAGVSQSPSNKVTEKGKDVELRCDPISGHTALYWYRQSLGQGLEFLIYFQGNSAPDKSGLPSDRFSAERTGGSVSTLTIQRTQQEDSAVYLCASSYFRDSYGYTFGSGTRLTVV.

J is TRBJ1-2 and V is TRBV15; 12 bases are a match to TRBD1. V dropped 3 bases and J dropped 8; count of bases not matched to a gene: 13. Germline assignment: CDR1 LNHNV and CDR2 YYDKDF (reference sequence). The length of the CDR3 is 17 residues. CDR3 in DNA: TGTGCCACCAGCAGGACCCCCCAGGGACAGGGGGCGGGGGGCTACACCTTC. Translated: CATSRTPQGQGAGGYTF.

This clone was counted between two and nine times. This sequence joins TRBV5-1 and TRBJ2-5; 10 positions match TRBD2. The V gene end was trimmed by 0 bases and the J gene end by 5 bases; junction bases not matched to a gene: 10. The CDR3 is made up of 17 amino acids. Germline V lookup: CDR1 SGHRS, CDR2 YFSETQ. The CDR3 reads CASSLGLAGASGETQYF. The CDR3 nucleotides read TGCGCCAGCAGCTTGGGGCTAGCGGGGGCCTCGGGGGAGACCCAGTACTTC.

The chain joins TRBV27 to TRBJ2-7, with D possibly being TRBD2 (6 bases). The CDR3 is 14 residues long. Germline assignment: CDR1 MNHEY and CDR2 SMNVEV (reference sequence). V lost 6 bases and J 4 bases, leaving 16 bases between the germline ends. The CDR3 loop reads CASSLRGRGYEQYF. The CDR3 DNA is TGTGCCAGCAGCCTGCGGGGTCGAGGTTACGAGCAGTACTTC.

This chain uses TRBV9 with TRBJ2-5; the D is unclear. Per the germline V gene, CDR1 is SGDLS and CDR2 is YYNGEE. The CDR3 runs to 16 residues. The V gene lost 0 bases and the J gene lost 1 base, with 13 bases spanning the gap. In DNA form, the CDR3 reads TGTGCCAGCAGCGTAGCTGAGCAGAGGAGCCAAGAGACCCAGTACTTC. Translating it yields CASSVAEQRSQETQYF.

The chain joins TRBV27 to TRBJ2-1; D not certain. The germline CDR1 and CDR2 sequences are MNHEY and SMNVEV (reference sequence). The CDR3 has 14 amino acids. Trimming pared 6 bases from V and 0 bases from J, leaving 9 bases between. The CDR3 DNA reads as TGTGCCAGCAGGCAACGGAGCTCCTACAATGAGCAGTTCTTC. Encoded protein: CASRQRSSYNEQFF.

The chain uses TRBV6-6 and TRBJ1-1; 7 nucleotides align to TRBD1. V lost 5 bases and J lost 2; bases outside the gene matches: 8. The CDR3 has 15 residues. Germline CDR1 MNHNY, CDR2 SVGAGI (reference sequence). The CDR3 DNA is TGTGCCAGCAGTCAATACAGGGGATTAAACACTGAAGCTTTCTTT. Its protein is CASSQYRGLNTEAFF.

The rearrangement uses TRBV19 and TRBJ2-5; TRBD2 aligns across 10 bases. V shed 2 bases, J shed 4 bases, and the junction held 4 bases outside the gene matches. The length of the CDR3 is 15 residues. Germline CDR1 LNHDA, CDR2 SQIVND (reference sequence). CDR3 nucleotide sequence: TGTGCCAGTAGTATAAGCGGGGGGGCGAGAGAGACCCAGTACTTC. Amino acid sequence: CASSISGGARETQYF.

V usage is TRBV7-3 and J usage is TRBJ2-6, with 9 positions matching TRBD1. J was trimmed by 0 bases and V by 4 bases; bases with no gene match: 7. Germline assignment: CDR1 SGHTA and CDR2 FQGTGA. CDR3 length equals 18 residues. CDR3 bases: TGTGCCAGCAGCTACGGACAGGGGCTTGTCTCTGGGGCCAACGTCCTGACTTTC. Protein product: CASSYGQGLVSGANVLTF.

The V call is TRBV29-1, the J call TRBJ2-7; weak D call: TRBD1 (5 bases). V lost 4 bases to trimming and J lost 5 bases, with 15 bases between them. The CDR3 is 13 residues long. Germline CDR1 SQVTM, CDR2 ANQGSEA. The CDR3, as DNA: TGCAGCGTTGTCGGGCAGGGTTCCAACGAGCAGTACTTC. Translated, it gives CSVVGQGSNEQYF.

The chain has TRBV11-2 and TRBJ1-3; D perhaps matches TRBD1 (5 bases). This CDR3 is 15 amino acids long. V was shortened by 3 bases and J by 5 bases, with 14 bases between the two germline ends. The germline V gene has CDR1 SGHAT and CDR2 FQNNGV. The chain's CDR3 is CASSFVPTARNTIYF. Here the CDR3 DNA reads TGTGCCAGCAGCTTTGTTCCGACAGCCCGAAACACCATATATTTT.

The sample holds a few counts of this clone. CDR3 residues: CASSPAGQDNEQFF. The DNA of the CDR3 is TGTGCCAGCTCACCAGCAGGGCAGGACAATGAGCAGTTCTTC. The chain couples TRBV18 to TRBJ2-1, with D perhaps matching TRBD1 (5 bases). This CDR3 has 14 residues. Trimming took 2 bases from V and 5 from J, leaving 10 bases between them. CDR1 and CDR2 from the germline V gene are KGHSH and LQKENI.

This clone was picked up a small number of times. The same CDR3 can be traced to other DNA sequences in this sample. J is TRBJ1-5 and V is TRBV7-9; 10 nucleotides line up with TRBD1. The V segment lost 4 bases and the J segment 6 bases; nucleotides outside the gene matches: 3. Germline CDR1 is SEHNR and CDR2 is FQNEAQ (reference sequence). CDR3 length equals 14 residues. CDR3 sequence (DNA): TGTGCCAGCAGCTCGACAGGGGGCGGTCAGCCCCAGCATTTT. It translates to CASSSTGGGQPQHF.

This clone was found a few times. The chain employs TRBV2 and TRBJ1-6, with unresolved D. CDR3 size: 11 residues. V was shortened by 5 bases and J by 7 bases, with 3 bases between the two germline ends. Germline assignment: CDR1 SNHLY and CDR2 FYNNEI. CDR3 residues: CASSQNSPLHF. CDR3 coding DNA: TGTGCCAGCAGTCAGAATTCACCCCTCCACTTT.

The chain is built from TRBV29-1 and TRBJ2-7, with a possible D match to TRBD1 (5 bases). Per the germline V gene, CDR1 is SQVTM and CDR2 is ANQGSEA. Deletions cut 5 bases from V and 5 bases from J, with 16 bases between. This CDR3 has 13 amino acids. The CDR3 loop is CSVIRQSSHEQYF. The CDR3 nucleotides are TGCAGCGTTATACGACAGAGTTCCCACGAGCAGTACTTC.

Concerning this clone: This CDR3 is missing its conserved last phenylalanine or tryptophan, likely due to a read error. The chain carries TRBV5-4 and TRBJ1-2; perhaps TRBD1 as D (6 bases). The germline gives CDR1 SGHNT, CDR2 YYREEE (reference sequence). The CDR3 runs 15 residues. With 0 bases removed from V and 1 base from J, the gap between germline ends came to 10 bases. The CDR3 sequence is CASSLGGRDNYGYTV. The CDR3 DNA sequence: TGTGCCAGCAGCTTGGGGGGGCGCGATAACTATGGCTACACCGTC.

CDR3 bases: TGTGCCAGCAGCAAAAATCCGGCAGGGGTGGGCACTGAAGCTTTCTTT. This encodes CASSKNPAGVGTEAFF. J is TRBJ1-1 and V is TRBV7-8, with D perhaps matching TRBD1 (6 bases). Germline V gene lookup returns CDR1 SGHVS and CDR2 FQNEAQ. The CDR3 runs 16 residues. Deletions cut 5 bases from V and 4 bases from J, with 20 bases between.

The chain couples TRBV5-1 to TRBJ2-4; TRBD1 matches 8 bases. V shed 3 bases, J shed 3 bases, and the junction held 8 bases outside the gene matches. The CDR3 is made up of 16 amino acids. Per germline, CDR1 SGHRS and CDR2 YFSETQ. In nucleotides, the CDR3 is TGCGCCAGCAGCTCCGGACAGGGAGAGGGCAAAAACATTCAGTACTTC. This gives the protein CASSSGQGEGKNIQYF. Variable domain in full (rest from reference TRBV5-1 and TRBJ2-4): KAGVTQTPRYLIKTRGQQVTLSCSPISGHRSVSWYQQTPGQGLQFLFEYFSETQRNKGNFPGRFSGRQFSNSRSEMNVSTLELGDSALYLCASSSGQGEGKNIQYFGAGTRLSVL.

J is TRBJ2-1 and V is TRBV7-9, with 8 bases identical to TRBD1. The V gene's germline CDR1 is SEHNR and CDR2 FQNEAQ (reference sequence). The CDR3 has 15 amino acids. The V and J ends lost 2 bases and 0 bases, in that order; junction bases with no gene match: 0. CDR3 coding DNA: TGTGCCAGCAGCTTAACAGGGGGCTCCTACAATGAGCAGTTCTTC. Protein sequence: CASSLTGGSYNEQFF.

The chain carries TRBV18 and TRBJ2-1; 10 bases are shared with TRBD2. CDR3 length equals 17 residues. V was clipped by 0 bases and J by 4 bases; unmatched bases: 6. CDR1 is KGHSH, CDR2 LQKENI, per germline. The CDR3 sequence: CASSPPSSGGRYNEQFF. DNA for the CDR3: TGTGCCAGCTCACCACCGTCTAGCGGGGGCCGGTACAATGAGCAGTTCTTC. Full variable domain (outside the CDR3, taken from reference TRBV18 and TRBJ2-1): NAGVMQNPRHLVRRRGQEARLRCSPMKGHSHVYWYRQLPEEGLKFMVYLQKENIIDESGMPKERFSAEFPKEGPSILRIQQVVRGDSAAYFCASSPPSSGGRYNEQFFGPGTRLTVL.